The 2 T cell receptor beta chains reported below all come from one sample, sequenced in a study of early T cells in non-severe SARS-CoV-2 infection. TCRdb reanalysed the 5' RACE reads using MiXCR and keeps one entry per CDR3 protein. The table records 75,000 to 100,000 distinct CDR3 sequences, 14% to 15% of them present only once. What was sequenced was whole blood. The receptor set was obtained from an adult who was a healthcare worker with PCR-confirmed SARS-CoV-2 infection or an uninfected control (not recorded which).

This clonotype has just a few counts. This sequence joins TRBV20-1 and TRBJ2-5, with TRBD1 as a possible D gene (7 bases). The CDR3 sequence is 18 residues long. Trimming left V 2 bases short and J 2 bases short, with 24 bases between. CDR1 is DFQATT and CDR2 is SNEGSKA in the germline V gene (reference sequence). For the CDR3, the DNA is TGCAGTGCTAGACGGGTGCATGCTAGACAGGGAGGACAAGAGACCCAGTACTTC. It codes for CSARRVHARQGGQETQYF.

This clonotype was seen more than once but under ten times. In nucleotides, the CDR3 is TGCAGCGTCCACCTGGAGGGTGAAGCTTTCTTT. Translating it yields CSVHLEGEAFF. The chain uses TRBV29-1 and TRBJ1-1, with D unresolved. CDR1 SQVTM and CDR2 ANQGSEA come from the germline V gene. Trimming shortened V by 6 bases and J by 7 bases, and 12 bases separated the two germline ends. The CDR3 spans 11 residues.